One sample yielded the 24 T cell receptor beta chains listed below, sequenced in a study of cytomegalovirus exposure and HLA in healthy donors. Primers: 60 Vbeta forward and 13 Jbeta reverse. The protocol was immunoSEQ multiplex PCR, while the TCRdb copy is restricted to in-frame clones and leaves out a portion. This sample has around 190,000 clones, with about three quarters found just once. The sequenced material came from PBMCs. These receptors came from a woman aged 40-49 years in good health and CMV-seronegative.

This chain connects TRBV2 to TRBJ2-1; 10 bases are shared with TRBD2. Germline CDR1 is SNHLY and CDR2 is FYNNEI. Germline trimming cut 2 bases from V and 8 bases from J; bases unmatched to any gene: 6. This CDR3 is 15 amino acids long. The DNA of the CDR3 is TGTGCCAGCAGTGAATCGGCTAGCGGGAGCTATGAGCAGTTCTTC. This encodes CASSESASGSYEQFF.

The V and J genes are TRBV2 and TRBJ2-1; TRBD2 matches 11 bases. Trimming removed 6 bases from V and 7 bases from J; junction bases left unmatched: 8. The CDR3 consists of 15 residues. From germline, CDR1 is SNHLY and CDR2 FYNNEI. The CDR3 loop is CASRRGTSGLNEQFF. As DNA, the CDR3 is TGTGCCAGCAGGCGAGGGACTAGCGGTCTTAATGAGCAGTTCTTC. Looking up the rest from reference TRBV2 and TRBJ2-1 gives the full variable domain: EPEVTQTPSHQVTQMGQEVILRCVPISNHLYFYWYRQILGQKVEFLVSFYNNEISEKSEIFDDQFSVERPDGSNFTLKIRSTKLEDSAMYFCASRRGTSGLNEQFFGPGTRLTVL.

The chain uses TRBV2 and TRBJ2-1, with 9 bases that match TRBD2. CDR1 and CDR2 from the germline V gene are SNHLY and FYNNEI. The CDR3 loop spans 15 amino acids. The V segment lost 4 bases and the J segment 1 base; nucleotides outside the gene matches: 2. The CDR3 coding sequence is TGTGCCAGCAGTGTTAGCGGGAGTTCCTACAATGAGCAGTTCTTC. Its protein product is CASSVSGSSYNEQFF.

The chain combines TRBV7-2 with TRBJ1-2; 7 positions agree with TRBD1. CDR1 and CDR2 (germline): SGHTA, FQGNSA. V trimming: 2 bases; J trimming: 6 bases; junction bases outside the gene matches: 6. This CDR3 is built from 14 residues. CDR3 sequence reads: CASSLSQGVDGYTF. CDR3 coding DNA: TGTGCCAGCAGCTTATCCCAGGGGGTGGATGGCTACACCTTC. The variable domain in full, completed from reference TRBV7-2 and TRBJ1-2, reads GAGVSQSPSNKVTEKGKDVELRCDPISGHTALYWYRQSLGQGLEFLIYFQGNSAPDKSGLPSDRFSAERTGGSVSTLTIQRTQQEDSAVYLCASSLSQGVDGYTFGSGTRLTVV.

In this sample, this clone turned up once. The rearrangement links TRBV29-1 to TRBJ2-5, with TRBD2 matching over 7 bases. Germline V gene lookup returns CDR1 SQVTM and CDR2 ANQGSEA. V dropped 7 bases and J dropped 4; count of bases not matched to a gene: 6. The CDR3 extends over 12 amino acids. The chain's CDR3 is CSAGGGRETQYF. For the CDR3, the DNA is TGCAGCGCTGGCGGGGGAAGAGAGACCCAGTACTTC.

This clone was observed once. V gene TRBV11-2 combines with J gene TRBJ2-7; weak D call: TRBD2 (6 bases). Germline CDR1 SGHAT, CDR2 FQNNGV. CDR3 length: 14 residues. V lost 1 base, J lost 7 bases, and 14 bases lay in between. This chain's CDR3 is CASSLAPSAGEQYV. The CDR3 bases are TGTGCCAGCAGCTTAGCCCCTAGTGCGGGGGAGCAGTACGTC.

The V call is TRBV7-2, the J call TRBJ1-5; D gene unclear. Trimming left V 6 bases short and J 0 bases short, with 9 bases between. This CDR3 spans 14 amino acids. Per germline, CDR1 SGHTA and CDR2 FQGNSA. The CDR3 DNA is TGTGCCAGCAGTTTGTCCTATAGCAATCAGCCCCAGCATTTT. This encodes CASSLSYSNQPQHF.

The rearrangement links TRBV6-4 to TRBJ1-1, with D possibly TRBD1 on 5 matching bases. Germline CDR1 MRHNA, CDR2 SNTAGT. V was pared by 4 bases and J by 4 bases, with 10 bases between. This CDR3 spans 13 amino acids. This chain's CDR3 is CASSGAGGTEAFF. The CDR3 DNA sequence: TGTGCCAGCAGTGGAGCCGGGGGCACTGAAGCTTTCTTT.

As DNA, the CDR3 is TGTGCCACCAGCGCCTACAGGGCGCAGAGCACTGAAGCTTTCTTT. Translating gives CATSAYRAQSTEAFF. The rearrangement joins TRBV15 to TRBJ1-1, with D maybe TRBD1 (6 bases). Germline loops: CDR1 LNHNV, CDR2 YYDKDF (reference sequence). V was clipped by 5 bases and J by 4 bases, with 17 bases between them. CDR3 length: 15 residues.

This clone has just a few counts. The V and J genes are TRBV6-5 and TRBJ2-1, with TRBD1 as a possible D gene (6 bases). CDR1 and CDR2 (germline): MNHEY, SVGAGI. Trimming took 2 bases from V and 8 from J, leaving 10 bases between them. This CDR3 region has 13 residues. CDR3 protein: CASSYARGDEQFF. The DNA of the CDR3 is TGTGCCAGCAGTTACGCCAGGGGCGATGAGCAGTTCTTC.

The CDR3 region has the DNA TGCAGTGCTTCAGACCAGGTCATCTCGTTCTTC. Translating it yields CSASDQVISFF. This chain uses TRBV20-1 with TRBJ2-1; no clear D gene. This CDR3 is 11 amino acids long. Trimming took 5 bases from V and 15 from J, leaving 17 bases between them. Germline V CDR1 and CDR2: DFQATT, SNEGSKA (reference sequence).

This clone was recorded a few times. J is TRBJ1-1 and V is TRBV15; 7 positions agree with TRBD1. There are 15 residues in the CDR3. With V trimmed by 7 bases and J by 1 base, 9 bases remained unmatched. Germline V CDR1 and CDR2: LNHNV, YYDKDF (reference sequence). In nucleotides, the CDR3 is TGTGCCACCATGTCAGGGGGTTTGGGGAACACTGAAGCTTTCTTT. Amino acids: CATMSGGLGNTEAFF.

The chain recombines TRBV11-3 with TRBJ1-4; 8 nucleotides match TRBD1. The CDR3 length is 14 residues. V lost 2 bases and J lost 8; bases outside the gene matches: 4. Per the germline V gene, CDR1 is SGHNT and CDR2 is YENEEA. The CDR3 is CASSLQGAGEKLFF. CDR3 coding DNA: TGTGCCAGCAGCTTACAGGGGGCGGGCGAAAAACTGTTTTTT.

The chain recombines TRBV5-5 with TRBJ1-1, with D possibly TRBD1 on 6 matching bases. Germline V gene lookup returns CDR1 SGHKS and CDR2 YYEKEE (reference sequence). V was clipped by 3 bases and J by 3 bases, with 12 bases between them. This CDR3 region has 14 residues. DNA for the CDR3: TGTGCCAGCAGCTACGGACAGAGACACACTGAAGCTTTCTTT. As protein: CASSYGQRHTEAFF.

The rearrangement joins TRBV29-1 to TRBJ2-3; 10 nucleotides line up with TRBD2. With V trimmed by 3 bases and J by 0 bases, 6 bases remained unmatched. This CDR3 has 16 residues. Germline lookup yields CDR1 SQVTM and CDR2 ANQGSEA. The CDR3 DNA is TGCAGCGTTGACCTTATAGCGGGAGGCAGCACAGATACGCAGTATTTT. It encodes CSVDLIAGGSTDTQYF.

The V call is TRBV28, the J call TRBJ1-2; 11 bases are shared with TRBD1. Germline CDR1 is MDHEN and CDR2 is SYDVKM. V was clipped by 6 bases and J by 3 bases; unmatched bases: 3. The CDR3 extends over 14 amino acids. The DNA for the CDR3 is TGTGCCAGCAGCCGGACAGGGGGCCACTATGGCTACACCTTC. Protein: CASSRTGGHYGYTF.

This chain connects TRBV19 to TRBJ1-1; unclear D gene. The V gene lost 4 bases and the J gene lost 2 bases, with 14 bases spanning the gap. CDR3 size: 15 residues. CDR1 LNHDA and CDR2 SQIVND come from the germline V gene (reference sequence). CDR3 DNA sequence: TGTGCCAGTAGTACCCGGACGGGAGGCAACACTGAAGCTTTCTTT. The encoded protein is CASSTRTGGNTEAFF.

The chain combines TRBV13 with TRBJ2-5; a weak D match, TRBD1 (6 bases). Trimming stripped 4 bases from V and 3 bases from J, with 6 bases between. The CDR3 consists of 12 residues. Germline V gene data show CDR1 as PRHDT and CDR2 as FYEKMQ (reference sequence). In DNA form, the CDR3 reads TGTGCCAGCAGCTACAGGGAAGAGACCCAGTACTTC. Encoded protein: CASSYREETQYF. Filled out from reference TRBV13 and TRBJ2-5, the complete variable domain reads AAGVIQSPRHLIKEKRETATLKCYPIPRHDTVYWYQQGPGQDPQFLISFYEKMQSDKGSIPDRFSAQQFSDYHSELNMSSLELGDSALYFCASSYREETQYFGPGTRLLVL.

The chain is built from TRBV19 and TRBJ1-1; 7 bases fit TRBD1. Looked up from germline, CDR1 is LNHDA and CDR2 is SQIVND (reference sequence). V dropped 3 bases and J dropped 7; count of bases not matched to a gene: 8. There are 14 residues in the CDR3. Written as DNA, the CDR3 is TGTGCCAGTAGTATTACAGGGGTTGTGAATGAAGCTTTCTTT. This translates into CASSITGVVNEAFF.

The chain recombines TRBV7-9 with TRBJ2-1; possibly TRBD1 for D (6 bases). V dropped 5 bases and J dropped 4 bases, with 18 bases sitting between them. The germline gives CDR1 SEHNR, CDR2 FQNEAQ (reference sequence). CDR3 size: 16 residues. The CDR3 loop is CASSPRRGGRYNEQFF. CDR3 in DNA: TGTGCCAGCAGCCCCCGCAGGGGCGGCAGATACAATGAGCAGTTCTTC.

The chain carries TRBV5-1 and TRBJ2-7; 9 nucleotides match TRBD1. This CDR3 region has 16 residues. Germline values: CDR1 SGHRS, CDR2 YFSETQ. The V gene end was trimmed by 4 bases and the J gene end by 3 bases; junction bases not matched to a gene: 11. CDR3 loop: CASSPASGTGNYEQYF. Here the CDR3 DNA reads TGCGCCAGCAGCCCTGCGAGCGGGACAGGGAACTACGAGCAGTACTTC.

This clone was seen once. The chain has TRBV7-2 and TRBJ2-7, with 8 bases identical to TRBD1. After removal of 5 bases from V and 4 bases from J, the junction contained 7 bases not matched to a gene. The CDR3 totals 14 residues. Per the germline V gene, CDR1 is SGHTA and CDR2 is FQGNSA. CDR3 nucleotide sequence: TGTGCCAGCAGCCCGAGGGACAGGAAATACGAGCAGTACTTC. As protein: CASSPRDRKYEQYF.

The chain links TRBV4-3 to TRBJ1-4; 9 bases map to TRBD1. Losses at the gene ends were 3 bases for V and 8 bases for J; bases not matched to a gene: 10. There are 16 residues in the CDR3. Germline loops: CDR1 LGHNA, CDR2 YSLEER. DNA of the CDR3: TGCGCCAGCAGCCAGCTCATACAGGGGGCGGGGGAAAAACTGTTTTTT. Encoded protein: CASSQLIQGAGEKLFF.

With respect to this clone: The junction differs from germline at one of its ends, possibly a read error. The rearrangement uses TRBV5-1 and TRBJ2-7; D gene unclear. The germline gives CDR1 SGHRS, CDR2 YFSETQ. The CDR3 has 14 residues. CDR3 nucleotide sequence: TGCGCCAGCAGCTTGGCTGGTTCCACCTACGGGCAGTACTTC. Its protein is CASSLAGSTYGQYF. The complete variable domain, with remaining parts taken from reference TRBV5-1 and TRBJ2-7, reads KAGVTQTPRYLIKTRGQQVTLSCSPISGHRSVSWYQQTPGQGLQFLFEYFSETQRNKGNFPGRFSGRQFSNSRSEMNVSTLELGDSALYLCASSLAGSTYGQYFGPGTRLTVT.